These 15 T cell receptor beta chains originate from one sample sequenced in a study of shared clonotypes between healthy human individuals. Naive CD8 populations comprised CD45RO-negative cells positively selected for CCR7, excluding terminally differentiated effector memory CD45RA+ cells. Repertoires were generated with immunoSEQ multiplex PCR, while TCRdb's copy carries only in-frame clones and drops some. The sample has millions of clones, 85% to 95% seen once; the top ten hold around 1.7%. Source material: naive CD8+ T cells from PBMCs. The receptor set was obtained from a man aged 18 to 35 in good health. Some clones in this sample may be carry-over from other donors' samples.

This clone has just one count. Other nucleotide sequences from this sample produce the same CDR3. This chain uses TRBV28 with TRBJ1-4; D gene uncertain. Per germline, CDR1 MDHEN and CDR2 SYDVKM. This CDR3 comprises 15 residues. V lost 2 bases to trimming and J lost 0 bases, with 7 bases between them. DNA for the CDR3: TGTGCCAGCAGTTTAGGAGGAGCAACTAATGAAAAACTGTTTTTT. This encodes CASSLGGATNEKLFF.

Comments on this clone: This sample includes further DNA sequences coding for the same CDR3. The chain couples TRBV28 to TRBJ1-2; D gene uncertain. The V and J ends lost 5 bases and 5 bases respectively, with 6 bases between them. The CDR3 runs to 11 residues. Germline V lookup: CDR1 MDHEN, CDR2 SYDVKM. The DNA of the CDR3 is TGTGCCAGCAGTCGAGGATATGGCTACACCTTC. It translates to CASSRGYGYTF.

The chain employs TRBV7-2 and TRBJ1-5, with no clear D. Trimming took 2 bases from V and 7 from J, leaving 12 bases between them. This CDR3 is 14 amino acids long. The V gene's germline CDR1 is SGHTA and CDR2 FQGNSA. The CDR3 DNA reads as TGTGCCAGCAGCTTACCTTGGATGGAACAGCCCCAGCATTTT. Translated, it gives CASSLPWMEQPQHF.

CDR3 amino acids: CASSPRTTEQFF. DNA for the CDR3: TGTGCCAGCAGCCCGAGGACGACTGAGCAGTTCTTC. The chain employs TRBV7-9 and TRBJ2-1; no clear D. The CDR3 spans 12 residues. Germline V gene data show CDR1 as SEHNR and CDR2 as FQNEAQ (reference sequence). V was shortened by 5 bases and J by 9 bases, with 11 bases between the two germline ends.

CDR3 loop: CASSETAFPQETQYF. Here the CDR3 DNA reads TGTGCCAGCAGTGAAACAGCTTTTCCTCAAGAGACCCAGTACTTC. The rearrangement uses TRBV2 and TRBJ2-5; D uncertain. With 2 bases removed from V and 2 bases from J, the gap between germline ends came to 12 bases. Looked up from germline, CDR1 is SNHLY and CDR2 is FYNNEI. CDR3 length: 15 residues.

The V call is TRBV27, the J call TRBJ2-7, with 8 bases lining up with TRBD2. V dropped 3 bases and J dropped 7; count of bases not matched to a gene: 11. The CDR3 is made up of 15 amino acids. Germline-derived CDR1 and CDR2 are MNHEY and SMNVEV (reference sequence). The CDR3 region is CASSLAAGGYGEQYF. The CDR3, as DNA: TGTGCCAGCAGTTTGGCCGCGGGAGGCTACGGTGAGCAGTACTTC.

This clone was seen only once. V and J are TRBV15 and TRBJ2-6, with 7 bases that match TRBD2. V dropped 0 bases and J dropped 2; count of bases not matched to a gene: 1. The CDR3 covers 16 residues. CDR1 and CDR2 from the germline V gene are LNHNV and YYDKDF (reference sequence). The CDR3 DNA reads TGTGCCACCAGCAGAGATCGGGGGGCTGGGGCCAACGTCCTGACTTTC. It encodes CATSRDRGAGANVLTF.

With regard to this clone: The sample holds other DNA sequences that translate to the same CDR3. The chain links TRBV9 to TRBJ1-4; D remains unclear. The germline V gene encodes CDR1 SGDLS and CDR2 YYNGEE. The CDR3 covers 12 residues. Trimming took off 4 bases at V and 8 bases at J, with 9 bases between the two ends. The CDR3 region has the DNA TGTGCCAGCAGCCCCGGAAGGGAAAAACTGTTTTTT. Protein: CASSPGREKLFF.

There are a few counts of this clone. The rearrangement links TRBV4-3 to TRBJ2-2, with a tentative D call TRBD1 (6 bases). CDR1 and CDR2 from the germline V gene are LGHNA and YSLEER. CDR3 size: 15 residues. V lost 0 bases to trimming and J lost 1 base, with 6 bases between them. Here the CDR3 DNA reads TGCGCCAGCAGCCAAGACAGGGGGAACACCGGGGAGCTGTTTTTT. It specifies CASSQDRGNTGELFF.

The rearrangement joins TRBV5-6 to TRBJ1-2; D call uncertain. With 4 bases removed from V and 3 bases from J, the gap between germline ends came to 10 bases. This CDR3 spans 13 amino acids. The germline V gene has CDR1 SGHDT and CDR2 YYEEEE. Here the CDR3 reads CASSRVSHYGYTF. As DNA, the CDR3 is TGTGCCAGCAGCCGCGTGTCTCACTATGGCTACACCTTC. The full variable domain, its missing parts supplied by reference TRBV5-6 and TRBJ1-2, is DAGVTQSPTHLIKTRGQQVTLRCSPKSGHDTVSWYQQALGQGPQFIFQYYEEEERQRGNFPDRFSGHQFPNYSSELNVNALLLGDSALYLCASSRVSHYGYTFGSGTRLTVV.

The chain is built from TRBV5-1 and TRBJ2-6; 11 bases line up with TRBD1. V lost 4 bases, J lost 5 bases, and 8 bases stayed unmatched. CDR3 length: 17 residues. Per the germline V gene, CDR1 is SGHRS and CDR2 is YFSETQ. The CDR3 reads CASSPGQGAAWANVLTF. Written as DNA, the CDR3 is TGCGCCAGCAGCCCCGGACAGGGGGCTGCCTGGGCCAACGTCCTGACTTTC.

The chain joins TRBV18 to TRBJ2-7; TRBD2 is a possible D gene (6 bases). The CDR3 runs to 16 residues. The germline V and J ends were trimmed by 3 bases and 0 bases, with 15 bases remaining between them. Germline CDR1 reads KGHSH; CDR2 reads LQKENI. The CDR3 nucleotides are TGTGCCAGCTCACCTAGGCTAGGCGGGGACTCCTACGAGCAGTACTTC. Translated: CASSPRLGGDSYEQYF. Full variable domain (outside the CDR3, taken from reference TRBV18 and TRBJ2-7): NAGVMQNPRHLVRRRGQEARLRCSPMKGHSHVYWYRQLPEEGLKFMVYLQKENIIDESGMPKERFSAEFPKEGPSILRIQQVVRGDSAAYFCASSPRLGGDSYEQYFGPGTRLTVT.

The rearrangement uses TRBV29-1 and TRBJ1-1; 9 bases map to TRBD1. J lost 3 bases, V lost 5 bases, and 1 base had no gene match. This CDR3 region has 12 residues. Per germline, CDR1 SQVTM and CDR2 ANQGSEA. DNA of the CDR3: TGCAGCGTTTGGACAGGGGACACTGAAGCTTTCTTT. Encoded protein: CSVWTGDTEAFF.

The gene calls are TRBV7-3 and TRBJ2-1, with TRBD1 identical over 9 bases. The junction had 8 bases not matched to a gene; V was cut back by 4 bases and J by 4 bases. Germline CDR1 reads SGHTA; CDR2 reads FQGTGA. The CDR3 consists of 16 residues. This chain's CDR3 is CASSYWTGEGYNEQFF. The CDR3 DNA reads as TGTGCCAGCAGCTACTGGACAGGGGAGGGGTACAATGAGCAGTTCTTC.

Only one count was recorded for this clone. V and J are TRBV9 and TRBJ2-3; 9 bases are a match to TRBD1. The CDR3 has 17 amino acids. From germline, CDR1 is SGDLS and CDR2 YYNGEE. V lost 4 bases to trimming and J lost 1 base; unmatched junction nucleotides: 10. In DNA, the CDR3 is TGTGCCAGCAGCCCTCGCGACAGGGGGGATGGCACAGATACGCAGTATTTT. Its translation: CASSPRDRGDGTDTQYF.